Here is one T cell receptor (beta chain) with its context. The germline V and J ends were trimmed by 4 bases and 5 bases, with 18 bases remaining between them. The CDR3 consists of 15 residues. Germline CDR1 and CDR2: SGHNT and YYREEE (reference sequence). This entry is derived from a study of shared clonotypes between healthy human individuals. Method: immunoSEQ multiplex PCR; TCRdb's copy keeps in-frame clones and lacks some. The repertoire includes roughly 110,000 clones, over 65% of them detected once, and roughly 24% sits in the top ten. The chain carries TRBV5-4 and TRBJ1-2; perhaps TRBD1 as D (5 bases). Sample: memory CD8+ T cells sorted from blood. Indicated subset: CD45RO+ cells pooled with CCR7-negative TemRA cells. This receptor was identified in a woman aged 25-40 years in good health. CDR3 protein: CASSPRPGLPYGYTF. The CDR3 region has the DNA TGTGCCAGCAGCCCACGACCGGGACTTCCATATGGCTACACCTTC.